Presented here are 29 T cell receptor beta chains from one specimen sequenced in a study of blood T cell repertoires in COVID-19. TCRdb's copy holds only in-frame clones and misses some; the assay was immunoSEQ multiplex PCR. In the table there are roughly 230,000 clones, 82% of which are singletons. Sequencing was done on a sample of PBMCs or T cells enriched from blood (not recorded which). Every receptor here comes from a woman aged 60-75 years who had recovered from COVID-19.

The V and J genes are TRBV6-5 and TRBJ2-3; 8 bases align to TRBD1. From germline, CDR1 is MNHEY and CDR2 SVGAGI. CDR3 length: 15 residues. The trim removed 0 bases at V and 3 bases at J, leaving 2 bases unmatched. The CDR3 protein is CASSYSNRGTDTQYF. The CDR3 nucleotides read TGTGCCAGCAGTTACTCGAACAGGGGGACAGATACGCAGTATTTT.

CDR3 DNA: TGTGCCATCTCGACTAGCGGACACCGGGCGAGCGAGCAGTACTTC. Protein: CAISTSGHRASEQYF. The chain uses TRBV10-3 and TRBJ2-7, with TRBD2 identical over 9 bases. Trimming cost V 8 bases and J 6 bases; bases outside gene matches: 14. CDR3 length equals 15 residues. Germline CDR1 is ENHRY and CDR2 is SYGVKD.

This rearrangement joins TRBV18 to TRBJ2-7; 7 bases align to TRBD2. The CDR3 is made up of 12 amino acids. The germline V gene encodes CDR1 KGHSH and CDR2 LQKENI. Unmatched junction bases numbered 3, after V lost 5 bases and J lost 5 bases. The CDR3 sequence is CASSLGGNEQYF. CDR3 nucleotides: TGTGCCAGCTCATTGGGGGGGAACGAGCAGTACTTC. The full variable domain, with the rest looked up from reference TRBV18 and TRBJ2-7, is NAGVMQNPRHLVRRRGQEARLRCSPMKGHSHVYWYRQLPEEGLKFMVYLQKENIIDESGMPKERFSAEFPKEGPSILRIQQVVRGDSAAYFCASSLGGNEQYFGPGTRLTVT.

The chain joins TRBV10-2 to TRBJ2-1; TRBD1 aligns across 8 bases. CDR3 length equals 15 residues. Germline V lookup: CDR1 WSHSY, CDR2 SAAADI. V dropped 10 bases and J dropped 3; count of bases not matched to a gene: 11. CDR3 residues: CATLAGTGLYNEQFF. Written as DNA, the CDR3 is TGCGCCACCTTAGCCGGGACAGGTCTCTACAATGAGCAGTTCTTC.

The chain joins TRBV29-1 to TRBJ2-7; the match to TRBD2 covers 12 bases. V shed 1 base and J 0 bases; nucleotides not matched to a gene: 4. Germline-derived CDR1 and CDR2 are SQVTM and ANQGSEA. CDR3 length: 16 residues. The CDR3 protein is CSVEVTSGGSSYEQYF. The CDR3 DNA follows: TGCAGCGTTGAAGTAACTAGCGGGGGGAGCTCCTACGAGCAGTACTTC.

In the case of this clone: Other DNA sequences from this sample encode an identical CDR3 as well. This chain uses TRBV11-2 with TRBJ1-1; TRBD1 aligns across 7 bases. This CDR3 spans 12 amino acids. Unmatched junction bases numbered 0, after V lost 4 bases and J lost 4 bases. Germline V gene sequence: CDR1 SGHAT, CDR2 FQNNGV. The CDR3 nucleotides are TGTGCCAGCAGCTCAGGGGGCACTGAAGCTTTCTTT. Translation gives CASSSGGTEAFF.

The genes are TRBV5-4 and TRBJ2-5; TRBD1 matches 7 bases. With V trimmed by 0 bases and J by 2 bases, 4 bases remained unmatched. In germline, CDR1 is SGHNT, CDR2 YYREEE (reference sequence). CDR3 size: 15 residues. The CDR3 nucleotides read TGTGCCAGCAGCTTGGCAAGGGGGCCTCAAGAGACCCAGTACTTC. Protein: CASSLARGPQETQYF.

V and J are TRBV19 and TRBJ1-2; TRBD1 agrees at 7 bases. The CDR3 consists of 13 residues. Germline assignment: CDR1 LNHDA and CDR2 SQIVND (reference sequence). The trim removed 7 bases at V and 5 bases at J, leaving 7 bases unmatched. The CDR3, as DNA: TGTGCCAGTACTGGACAGGCCGCATATGGCTACACCTTC. It is translated as CASTGQAAYGYTF.

V and J are TRBV9 and TRBJ2-5; 9 positions agree with TRBD2. J lost 1 base, V lost 2 bases, and 0 bases had no gene match. Germline CDR1 reads SGDLS; CDR2 reads YYNGEE. There are 14 residues in the CDR3. CDR3 coding DNA: TGTGCCAGCAGCGTGGGACTAGCCCAAGAGACCCAGTACTTC. Translation gives CASSVGLAQETQYF.

This clone showed up just once. The chain uses TRBV15 and TRBJ1-5; 7 nucleotides agree with TRBD1. CDR3 length: 15 amino acids. CDR1 is LNHNV, CDR2 YYDKDF, per germline (reference sequence). V shed 1 base, J shed 9 bases, and the junction held 9 bases outside the gene matches. CDR3 nucleotide sequence: TGTGCCACCAGCAGAGGAGGACAGGACAAGCGGCCCCAGCATTTT. It encodes CATSRGGQDKRPQHF.

This chain connects TRBV3-1 (or the pseudogene TRBV3-2) to TRBJ1-1, with D perhaps matching TRBD1 (5 bases). The CDR3 length is 13 residues. In germline, CDR1 is LGHDT, CDR2 YNNKEL (reference sequence). V was clipped by 5 bases and J by 4 bases, with 11 bases between them. CDR3 in amino acids: CASSSIGGTEAFF. The CDR3 DNA reads as TGTGCCAGCAGCTCTATCGGGGGCACTGAAGCTTTCTTT.

The CDR3 loop reads CASSLGQGRGNTIYF. In DNA, the CDR3 is TGTGCCAGCAGCTTAGGACAGGGGCGGGGAAACACCATATATTTT. The rearrangement uses TRBV7-2 and TRBJ1-3; 8 bases match TRBD1. Trimming cost V 1 base and J 4 bases; bases outside gene matches: 3. The germline V gene has CDR1 SGHTA and CDR2 FQGNSA. CDR3 length: 15 residues.

The chain links TRBV29-1 to TRBJ1-1, with 7 nucleotides matching TRBD1. Germline V gene sequence: CDR1 SQVTM, CDR2 ANQGSEA. The trim removed 1 base at V and 7 bases at J, leaving 3 bases unmatched. The length of the CDR3 is 12 residues. CDR3 nucleotide sequence: TGCAGCGTTGAAGGACAGGGACGTGAAGCTTTCTTT. The encoded protein is CSVEGQGREAFF.

This chain uses TRBV11-2 with TRBJ2-1; the match to TRBD2 covers 14 bases. V dropped 5 bases and J dropped 9; count of bases not matched to a gene: 15. The CDR3 loop spans 18 amino acids. Germline assignment: CDR1 SGHAT and CDR2 FQNNGV. The CDR3 spells CASSKGTSGRGDRGEQFF. The CDR3 DNA follows: TGTGCCAGCAGCAAAGGGACTAGCGGGAGAGGGGACCGGGGTGAGCAGTTCTTC.

J is TRBJ1-2 and V is TRBV11-2; D remains ambiguous. The CDR3 spans 13 residues. The germline CDR1 and CDR2 sequences are SGHAT and FQNNGV. V dropped 5 bases and J dropped 3 bases, with 10 bases sitting between them. CDR3: CASSITTDYGYTF. The CDR3 DNA reads as TGTGCCAGCAGCATTACAACCGACTATGGCTACACCTTC.

CDR3 protein: CASSMGGDTQYF. DNA for the CDR3: TGTGCCAGCAGCATGGGAGGGGATACGCAGTATTTT. This rearrangement joins TRBV5-6 to TRBJ2-3; 7 nucleotides match TRBD2. The CDR3 is 12 amino acids. The junction had 2 bases not matched to a gene; V was cut back by 4 bases and J by 6 bases. Germline V gives CDR1 SGHDT, CDR2 YYEEEE.

Turning to this clone: The junction differs from germline at one of its ends, possibly a read error. The rearrangement links TRBV11-3 to TRBJ2-1, with 7 bases aligning to TRBD2. This CDR3 contains 15 residues. Germline CDR1 is SGHNT and CDR2 is YENEEA. The CDR3: CASSLEERGGNEQFF. DNA of the CDR3: TGTGCCAGCAGCCTAGAGGAGCGGGGAGGGAATGAGCAGTTCTTC. Supplemented by reference TRBV11-3 and TRBJ2-1, the full variable domain reads EAGVVQSPRYKIIEKKQPVAFWCNPISGHNTLYWYLQNLGQGPELLIRYENEEAVDDSQLPKDRFSAERLKGVDSTLKIQPAELGDSAVYLCASSLEERGGNEQFFGPGTRLTVL.

This chain connects TRBV27 to TRBJ1-5, with no clear D. Looked up from germline, CDR1 is MNHEY and CDR2 is SMNVEV (reference sequence). Deletions cut 6 bases from V and 4 bases from J, with 13 bases between. The CDR3 totals 14 residues. CDR3 sequence reads: CASRALESNQPQHF. DNA of the CDR3: TGTGCCAGCAGGGCGTTGGAGTCTAATCAGCCCCAGCATTTT.

The rearrangement uses TRBV5-1 and TRBJ2-3; 10 nucleotides agree with TRBD2. V lost 0 bases to trimming and J lost 0 bases; unmatched junction nucleotides: 4. The germline CDR1 and CDR2 sequences are SGHRS and YFSETQ. The CDR3 has 17 residues. The CDR3 DNA follows: TGCGCCAGCAGCTTGGGCAGGACTAGCGGTAGCACAGATACGCAGTATTTT. Translated, it gives CASSLGRTSGSTDTQYF.

The rearrangement links TRBV29-1 to TRBJ1-2, with D tentatively TRBD1 (6 bases). There are 13 residues in the CDR3. The ends were cut back, 6 bases at V and 6 bases at J, with 17 bases in the middle. Germline CDR1 is SQVTM and CDR2 is ANQGSEA. The CDR3: CSVQAGTRDGYTF. Here the CDR3 DNA reads TGCAGCGTCCAGGCCGGGACAAGAGATGGCTACACCTTC.

This rearrangement joins TRBV10-1 to TRBJ1-5; 9 positions agree with TRBD1. V lost 6 bases to trimming and J lost 7 bases; unmatched junction nucleotides: 7. Per the germline V gene, CDR1 is WNHNN and CDR2 is SYGVQD (reference sequence). CDR3 length: 14 residues. The DNA of the CDR3 is TGCGCCAGCAGCCGGACAGGGGCAGGCCAGCCCCAGCATTTT. The encoded protein is CASSRTGAGQPQHF.

The chain employs TRBV7-3 and TRBJ2-1, with 11 positions matching TRBD2. Trimming took 5 bases from V and 7 from J; bases not matched to a gene: 16. The CDR3 totals 18 residues. Germline loops: CDR1 SGHTA, CDR2 FQGTGA. As DNA, the CDR3 is TGTGCCAGCAGCCTGGGCTCCATCCTAGCGGGGGGTTTGAATGAGCAGTTCTTC. This codes for CASSLGSILAGGLNEQFF.

On this clone itself: This specimen includes other DNA sequences encoding the same CDR3. This chain joins TRBV12-3 or TRBV12-4 and TRBJ2-1, with D unclear. The CDR3 contains 11 residues. Trimming took off 3 bases at V and 9 bases at J, with 6 bases between the two ends. The CDR3 DNA follows: TGTGCCAGCAGTTTTTCCGGTGAGCAGTTCTTC. Translating it yields CASSFSGEQFF.

The chain links TRBV5-6 to TRBJ1-5; D call uncertain. This CDR3 has 13 amino acids. V lost 2 bases and J lost 5, with 8 bases in between. Germline CDR1 reads SGHDT; CDR2 reads YYEEEE. The CDR3 protein is CASSFWGDQPQHF. CDR3 coding DNA: TGTGCCAGCAGCTTCTGGGGAGATCAGCCCCAGCATTTT.

The chain is built from TRBV2 and TRBJ1-1, with a tentative D call TRBD1 (6 bases). The CDR3 is 12 residues long. Trimming took 5 bases from V and 9 from J, leaving 13 bases between them. Germline assignment: CDR1 SNHLY and CDR2 FYNNEI. The CDR3 sequence: CASSTGGAKAFF. CDR3 DNA: TGTGCCAGCAGTACCGGGGGGGCAAAAGCTTTCTTT.

The CDR3 protein is CASSRTSGDADTQYF. The CDR3 nucleotides read TGTGCCAGCAGTAGGACGAGCGGGGATGCCGATACGCAGTATTTT. The rearrangement links TRBV11-3 to TRBJ2-3, with TRBD2 identical over 7 bases. The CDR3 covers 15 residues. V shed 6 bases, J shed 6 bases, and the junction held 12 bases outside the gene matches. In germline, CDR1 is SGHNT, CDR2 YENEEA. The full variable domain, its missing parts supplied by reference TRBV11-3 and TRBJ2-3, is EAGVVQSPRYKIIEKKQPVAFWCNPISGHNTLYWYLQNLGQGPELLIRYENEEAVDDSQLPKDRFSAERLKGVDSTLKIQPAELGDSAVYLCASSRTSGDADTQYFGPGTRLTVL.

The chain joins TRBV3-1 (or the pseudogene TRBV3-2) to TRBJ2-2, with a possible D match to TRBD2 (6 bases). Trimming took 4 bases from V and 6 from J, leaving 18 bases between them. Germline-derived CDR1 and CDR2 are LGHDT and YNNKEL (reference sequence). This CDR3 is 16 amino acids long. The CDR3 spells CASSRGPAGGAGELFF. Written as DNA, the CDR3 is TGTGCCAGCAGCCGTGGACCCGCCGGGGGAGCCGGGGAGCTGTTTTTT.

CDR3 residues: CASSLAGERGETQYF. CDR3 sequence (DNA): TGTGCCAGCTCACTGGCAGGGGAAAGGGGAGAGACCCAGTACTTC. V gene TRBV18 combines with J gene TRBJ2-5, with D possibly matching TRBD1 (6 bases). V was pared by 4 bases and J by 4 bases, with 16 bases between. Germline CDR1 reads KGHSH; CDR2 reads LQKENI. The CDR3 runs 15 residues. The full variable domain, with the rest looked up from reference TRBV18 and TRBJ2-5, is NAGVMQNPRHLVRRRGQEARLRCSPMKGHSHVYWYRQLPEEGLKFMVYLQKENIIDESGMPKERFSAEFPKEGPSILRIQQVVRGDSAAYFCASSLAGERGETQYFGPGTRLLVL.

This clone is a singleton in its sample. The chain is built from TRBV11-2 and TRBJ1-6, with a possible D match to TRBD1 (6 bases). The germline V gene has CDR1 SGHAT and CDR2 FQNNGV. This CDR3 is 16 amino acids long. V lost 3 bases to trimming and J lost 8 bases, with 17 bases between them. CDR3 loop: CASSFNNRATDSPLHF. CDR3 DNA sequence: TGTGCCAGCAGCTTCAACAACAGGGCTACGGATTCACCCCTCCACTTT. The full variable domain, its missing parts supplied by reference TRBV11-2 and TRBJ1-6, is EAGVAQSPRYKIIEKRQSVAFWCNPISGHATLYWYQQILGQGPKLLIQFQNNGVVDDSQLPKDRFSAERLKGVDSTLKIQPAKLEDSAVYLCASSFNNRATDSPLHFGNGTRLTVT.